The clone carrying this T cell receptor (beta chain) has just a few counts. Authors of the study amplified TCR beta CDR3 regions from RNA transcripts. HTBI primers were employed in a first-round RT-PCR of the TCR CDR3. TCRdb re-derived calls from the multiplex PCR reads in MiXCR, one entry per CDR3 protein. The repertoire holds about 380,000 distinct CDR3 sequences, with around 18% as singletons. This entry is derived from a study of T cells in Graves' hyperthyroidism and ophthalmopathy. CDR1 is WNHNN and CDR2 is SYGVQD in the germline V gene (reference sequence). CDR3 length: 13 amino acids. V dropped 2 bases and J dropped 5 bases, with 8 bases sitting between them. Exclusion criteria comprised uncontrolled infection, other autoimmune disease, pregnancy or lactation.

This receptor was taken from a man younger than 35 with Graves' ophthalmopathy. The chain employs TRBV10-1 and TRBJ2-3, with D perhaps matching TRBD1 or TRBD2 (5 bases each). The sequenced sample was blood. For the CDR3, the DNA is TGCGCCAGCAGTGAGCGGGGCATAGATACGCAGTATTTT. It is translated as CASSERGIDTQYF.